The 29 T cell receptor beta chains below were found in one sample sequenced in a study of blood T cell repertoires in COVID-19. Assay used: immunoSEQ multiplex PCR; TCRdb lists only in-frame clones, some missing. The sample lists about 260,000 clones, roughly 90% seen once, with 2.2% in the top ten. The material sequenced was peripheral blood. These receptors originate from a woman in her forties or fifties who had recovered from COVID-19.

This chain links TRBV5-3 with TRBJ1-2; D gene uncertain. Being an ORF, TRBV5-3 has a function that is uncertain. The CDR3 spans 16 residues. Trimming stripped 0 bases from V and 4 bases from J, with 16 bases between. The CDR3 coding sequence is TGTGCCAGAAGCTTGGAGTCCGGGGTCCCCCCCTATGGCTACACCTTC. Its protein product is CARSLESGVPPYGYTF.

The chain uses TRBV24-1 and TRBJ1-1, with unresolved D. Germline CDR1 reads KGHDR; CDR2 reads SFDVKD. V was pared by 10 bases and J by 4 bases, with 12 bases between. CDR3 length: 12 amino acids. CDR3 nucleotide sequence: TGTGCCACGCCCGAGGGAAGCACTGAAGCTTTCTTT. Amino acids: CATPEGSTEAFF.

The chain links TRBV19 to TRBJ1-2; weak D call: TRBD1 (5 bases). Germline V gene sequence: CDR1 LNHDA, CDR2 SQIVND (reference sequence). The V end lost 7 bases, the J end lost 5 bases, and 14 bases lay between the germline ends. This CDR3 is built from 13 residues. The CDR3 nucleotides are TGTGCCAGTACCCCACCAGGGAGGTATGGCTACACCTTC. Translating gives CASTPPGRYGYTF.

This sequence joins TRBV7-2 and TRBJ1-4; a weak D match, TRBD1 (6 bases). V was pared by 1 base and J by 7 bases, with 13 bases between. This CDR3 contains 15 residues. The germline CDR1 and CDR2 sequences are SGHTA and FQGNSA. CDR3 sequence reads: CASSLGPGQPEKLFF. The CDR3 DNA follows: TGTGCCAGCAGCTTAGGGCCTGGACAGCCTGAAAAACTGTTTTTT. The full variable domain, with the rest looked up from reference TRBV7-2 and TRBJ1-4, is GAGVSQSPSNKVTEKGKDVELRCDPISGHTALYWYRQSLGQGLEFLIYFQGNSAPDKSGLPSDRFSAERTGGSVSTLTIQRTQQEDSAVYLCASSLGPGQPEKLFFGSGTQLSVL.

The rearrangement joins TRBV7-9 to TRBJ2-4; 11 bases fit TRBD2. CDR1 SEHNR and CDR2 FQNEAQ come from the germline V gene (reference sequence). This CDR3 is built from 14 residues. V was pared by 5 bases and J by 5 bases, with 2 bases of the junction left unmatched. CDR3 protein: CASSPTSGENIQYF. CDR3 nucleotide sequence: TGTGCCAGCAGCCCGACTAGCGGGGAAAACATTCAGTACTTC.

The chain links TRBV13 to TRBJ1-1; D is undetermined. The CDR3 runs 15 residues. V shed 5 bases and J shed 1 base, with 14 bases lying between them. Germline values: CDR1 PRHDT, CDR2 FYEKMQ (reference sequence). DNA for the CDR3: TGTGCCAGCAGCCCAGAGGGCGGGCCGAACACTGAAGCTTTCTTT. Protein: CASSPEGGPNTEAFF.

The chain joins TRBV7-2 to TRBJ1-4; TRBD1 aligns across 8 bases. There are 16 residues in the CDR3. Germline values: CDR1 SGHTA, CDR2 FQGNSA. The V segment lost 5 bases and the J segment 2 bases; nucleotides outside the gene matches: 7. CDR3 sequence (DNA): TGTGCCAGCAGCGTATCGTACAGGGGGACTAATGAAAAACTGTTTTTT. Encoded protein: CASSVSYRGTNEKLFF.

CDR3 in DNA: TGCGCCAGCAGCACCGGCTACAGGGACGAGCAGTACTTC. Translating it yields CASSTGYRDEQYF. The gene calls are TRBV5-1 and TRBJ2-7, with D tentatively TRBD1 (6 bases). The germline V and J ends were trimmed by 4 bases and 5 bases, with 13 bases remaining between them. The CDR3 is made up of 13 amino acids. CDR1 and CDR2 from the germline V gene are SGHRS and YFSETQ.

This clone appeared once. The chain employs TRBV18 and TRBJ1-5; the match to TRBD1 covers 7 bases. Germline V lookup: CDR1 KGHSH, CDR2 LQKENI. The CDR3 contains 13 residues. With 5 bases clipped from V and 9 bases from J, the junction kept 7 bases outside the gene matches. The CDR3 DNA follows: TGTGCCAGCTCAGAACAGGGGCCCTTGCCCCAGCATTTT. Its translation: CASSEQGPLPQHF.

DNA for the CDR3: TGCGCCAGCAGCCAAGGGAGGACCGCTGGAAACACCATATATTTT. Its translation: CASSQGRTAGNTIYF. The chain combines TRBV4-3 with TRBJ1-3; D not resolved. The CDR3 extends over 15 amino acids. In germline, CDR1 is LGHNA, CDR2 YSLEER. The V and J ends lost 1 base and 2 bases respectively, with 9 bases between them.

This chain's CDR3 is CAISESTGPTLGAEAFF. Here the CDR3 DNA reads TGTGCCATCAGTGAGTCGACAGGGCCCACCCTAGGGGCTGAAGCTTTCTTT. The gene calls are TRBV10-3 and TRBJ1-1, with 7 nucleotides matching TRBD1. Losses at the gene ends were 0 bases for V and 6 bases for J; bases not matched to a gene: 13. The germline V gene encodes CDR1 ENHRY and CDR2 SYGVKD. The CDR3 runs 17 residues.

This chain joins TRBV19 and TRBJ1-2, with D possibly being TRBD1 (5 bases). V was cut by 3 bases and J by 8 bases, with 13 bases left in between. Germline lookup yields CDR1 LNHDA and CDR2 SQIVND (reference sequence). The CDR3 sequence is 13 residues long. The CDR3 bases are TGTGCCAGTAGTATTGTATCAGGGTACGGCTACACCTTC. Protein: CASSIVSGYGYTF.

This sequence joins TRBV19 and TRBJ1-5; a weak D match, TRBD1 (6 bases). Trimming removed 1 base at V and 3 bases at J, with 10 bases between. There are 15 residues in the CDR3. CDR1 is LNHDA, CDR2 SQIVND, per germline (reference sequence). The CDR3 region is CASSIGGLNNQPQHF. CDR3 sequence (DNA): TGTGCCAGTAGTATAGGGGGGCTGAACAATCAGCCCCAGCATTTT.

The chain carries TRBV15 and TRBJ2-3, with D possibly matching TRBD2 (6 bases). The CDR3 length is 14 residues. From germline, CDR1 is LNHNV and CDR2 YYDKDF (reference sequence). The germline V and J ends were trimmed by 0 bases and 8 bases, with 12 bases remaining between them. CDR3 residues: CATSRDLRGATQYF. DNA of the CDR3: TGTGCCACCAGCAGAGATCTGCGGGGCGCTACGCAGTATTTT.

The chain is built from TRBV6-6 and TRBJ2-7; 8 bases map to TRBD1. V shed 6 bases and J 5 bases; nucleotides not matched to a gene: 9. This CDR3 has 14 residues. Germline V gives CDR1 MNHNY, CDR2 SVGAGI (reference sequence). The CDR3 region is CASRPRTGKHEQYF. The CDR3 bases are TGTGCCAGCAGACCCCGGACAGGGAAGCACGAGCAGTACTTC.

This chain links TRBV29-1 with TRBJ1-1; D is undetermined. Looked up from germline, CDR1 is SQVTM and CDR2 is ANQGSEA. V was pared by 4 bases and J by 2 bases, with 11 bases between. The CDR3 runs to 13 residues. CDR3: CSVVPLENTEAFF. Here the CDR3 DNA reads TGCAGCGTTGTCCCGCTAGAAAACACTGAAGCTTTCTTT.

The chain couples TRBV28 to TRBJ2-3, with 13 bases that match TRBD2. There are 16 residues in the CDR3. Germline V CDR1 and CDR2: MDHEN, SYDVKM. Unmatched junction bases numbered 10, after V lost 7 bases and J lost 6 bases. CDR3 protein: CASKKLAGGRYDTQYF. The CDR3 DNA follows: TGTGCCAGCAAAAAACTAGCGGGAGGGAGGTACGATACGCAGTATTTT. The full variable domain, with the rest looked up from reference TRBV28 and TRBJ2-3, is DVKVTQSSRYLVKRTGEKVFLECVQDMDHENMFWYRQDPGLGLRLIYFSYDVKMKEKGDIPEGYSVSREKKERFSLILESASTNQTSMYLCASKKLAGGRYDTQYFGPGTRLTVL.

CDR3 DNA sequence: TGCAGCGCCCCCGGGGATCTGGACACTGAAGCTTTCTTT. Protein sequence: CSAPGDLDTEAFF. J is TRBJ1-1 and V is TRBV29-1; no definite D call. Germline V gene sequence: CDR1 SQVTM, CDR2 ANQGSEA. Trimming removed 7 bases at V and 3 bases at J, with 15 bases between. The CDR3 has 13 residues.

Only a few counts were recorded for this clone. This chain joins TRBV5-5 and TRBJ1-6; D might be TRBD1 (5 bases). CDR1 is SGHKS, CDR2 YYEKEE, per germline (reference sequence). The ends were cut back, 6 bases at V and 7 bases at J, with 14 bases in the middle. This CDR3 region has 14 residues. The CDR3, as DNA: TGTGCCAGCACTTCGACAGCGACGAATTCACCCCTCCACTTT. Amino acids: CASTSTATNSPLHF.

The chain employs TRBV5-1 and TRBJ2-7; TRBD2 aligns across 9 bases. Germline values: CDR1 SGHRS, CDR2 YFSETQ. With 3 bases clipped from V and 5 bases from J, the junction kept 6 bases outside the gene matches. The CDR3 runs to 14 residues. The CDR3 DNA is TGCGCCAGCAGCTACGTAGCGGGAGCCAACGAGCAGTACTTC. It yields the protein CASSYVAGANEQYF.

This chain links TRBV19 with TRBJ1-2; TRBD1 matches 7 bases. The CDR3 runs 15 residues. Per germline, CDR1 LNHDA and CDR2 SQIVND (reference sequence). V trimming: 7 bases; J trimming: 1 base; junction bases outside the gene matches: 9. The CDR3 sequence is CASTPPRQGNYGYTF. DNA for the CDR3: TGTGCCAGTACTCCGCCCCGACAGGGTAACTATGGCTACACCTTC. Variable domain in full (rest from reference TRBV19 and TRBJ1-2): DGGITQSPKYLFRKEGQNVTLSCEQNLNHDAMYWYRQDPGQGLRLIYYSQIVNDFQKGDIAEGYSVSREKKESFPLTVTSAQKNPTAFYLCASTPPRQGNYGYTFGSGTRLTVV.

The table lists this clone with a few counts. CDR3 bases: TGCGCCAGCAGCCAACTGACAGGGTCTGGAGAGACCCAGTACTTC. Its protein product is CASSQLTGSGETQYF. This chain connects TRBV5-1 to TRBJ2-5; 7 nucleotides match TRBD1. Looked up from germline, CDR1 is SGHRS and CDR2 is YFSETQ. The CDR3 runs 15 residues. With 4 bases clipped from V and 4 bases from J, the junction kept 10 bases outside the gene matches.

The rearrangement links TRBV21-1 to TRBJ1-2. TRBV21-1 is a pseudogene segment. This CDR3 spans 15 amino acids. The CDR3 protein is CASSILGRPFYGYTF. In nucleotides, the CDR3 is TGTGCCAGCAGCATCCTGGGGAGGCCCTTCTATGGCTACACCTTC.

The count of this clone is one. The chain carries TRBV28 and TRBJ1-1; the match to TRBD1 covers 9 bases. J gave up 10 bases and V 7 bases, and 13 bases lay outside the gene matches. This CDR3 has 14 residues. The germline CDR1 and CDR2 sequences are MDHEN and SYDVKM. CDR3 in amino acids: CASTSNGGQGRAFF. DNA for the CDR3: TGTGCCAGCACCTCCAACGGGGGACAGGGTCGAGCTTTCTTT.

The chain uses TRBV7-9 and TRBJ2-7; TRBD2 agrees at 14 bases. With V trimmed by 5 bases and J by 7 bases, 13 bases remained unmatched. This CDR3 is 17 amino acids long. The germline CDR1 and CDR2 sequences are SEHNR and FQNEAQ (reference sequence). The CDR3: CASSAGLAGVSRGEQYF. The CDR3 DNA sequence: TGTGCCAGCAGCGCGGGACTAGCGGGAGTAAGCCGGGGGGAGCAGTACTTC.

A remark on this clone: The junction departs from germline at one end; a sequencing error may be responsible. The chain employs TRBV6-5 and TRBJ1-6; possibly TRBD1 for D (6 bases). The CDR3 runs to 15 residues. Germline V gives CDR1 MNHEY, CDR2 SVGAGI. CDR3 protein: CASSSTTGYNSPLHF. The CDR3 region has the DNA TGTGCCAGCAGTTCAACTACAGGGTATAACTCACCCCTCCACTTT.

The chain uses TRBV28 and TRBJ2-3, with D perhaps TRBD2 (5 bases). The CDR3 has 14 amino acids. In germline, CDR1 is MDHEN, CDR2 SYDVKM. V lost 3 bases and J 2 bases, leaving 9 bases between the germline ends. The CDR3: CASSFTGSTDTQYF. Here the CDR3 DNA reads TGTGCCAGCAGTTTTACGGGGTCCACAGATACGCAGTATTTT.

The chain couples TRBV7-9 to TRBJ1-5; D is possibly TRBD1 (6 bases). CDR1 and CDR2 from the germline V gene are SEHNR and FQNEAQ (reference sequence). The CDR3 is 15 amino acids. Trimming shortened V by 7 bases and J by 5 bases, and 18 bases separated the two germline ends. The CDR3 DNA reads as TGTGCCAGCACCCCTGAGGGGGGGATCGATCAGCCCCAGCATTTT. It yields the protein CASTPEGGIDQPQHF.

In its sample, this clone was seen a few times. This rearrangement joins TRBV6-1 to TRBJ2-3; tentatively, D is TRBD1 (5 bases). Per germline, CDR1 MNHNS and CDR2 SASEGT. The CDR3 has 15 residues. The germline V and J ends were trimmed by 1 base and 3 bases, with 11 bases remaining between them. For the CDR3, the DNA is TGTGCCAGCAGTGAAGAAATTGGGGCTACAGATACGCAGTATTTT. Amino acid sequence: CASSEEIGATDTQYF.